This T cell receptor beta chain was identified during a study of chemoradiotherapy in HPV16-positive cancers. Background on the study: Functional T-cell assays on two HPV16-positive patients' cells defined candidate HPV-specific clones and common TCR motifs.

As regards this clone: What it recognizes is unknown.

Over chemoradiotherapy, repertoires were sampled more than once. Trimming at V came to 7 bases and at J to 8 bases, leaving 9 bases not matched to a gene. Germline-derived CDR1 and CDR2 are MNHEY and SMNVEV (reference sequence). The CDR3 contains 14 residues. The repertoire was sequenced with immunoSEQ multiplex PCR; TCRdb's copy has only in-frame clones and lacks some. The table has about 780 clones, 92% seen once. Regarding the study as a whole: Candidate HPV-specific clones and E7-related TCR motifs grew in tumor during treatment.

The V call is TRBV27, the J call TRBJ2-1, with 9 positions matching TRBD2. The sample in question was tumor tissue, obtained from a patient who underwent chemoradiotherapy. The receptor was isolated from a human donor with HPV-associated anogenital cancer. CDR3 in DNA: TGTGCCAGCAAAACGAGCGGGAGGTCGGATGAGCAGTTCTTC. This gives the protein CASKTSGRSDEQFF.